This TCR beta chain was identified in a study of prognosis after radiotherapy for stage I lung cancer. Study summary: Radiotherapy used SBRT, divided into 3 to 5 fractions and reaching a biologically effective dose of at least 100 Gy.

Germline V CDR1 and CDR2: MNHEY, SVGEGT. J lost 10 bases, V lost 4 bases, and 5 bases had no gene match. The CDR3 covers 12 residues. The study amplified the TCR beta CDR3 region from genomic DNA. This amplification was carried out by two rounds of multiplex PCR. The use of primers specific to each TRBV and TRBJ gene characterized first-round PCR. One entry per CDR3 protein, called by TCRdb with MiXCR from the multiplex PCR reads. The sample holds around 14,000 distinct CDR3 sequences, 25% to 30% seen once. Judged by abundance, this clonotype is medium-sized. The antigen remains unidentified. Study-wide points: Patients' TRBV and TRBJ gene usage reportedly differed by presence or absence of metastases. Median unique TCR clone counts of roughly 10,000 versus 7,000 showed a fall after stereotactic body radiation therapy.

The source is a donor aged 50 or older with non-small cell lung cancer. The material was PBMCs, obtained before or after stereotactic body radiation therapy (not recorded which). The chain uses TRBV6-2 or TRBV6-3 and TRBJ1-1; 8 bases are shared with TRBD1. The CDR3 is CASSFRTGPAFF. Written as DNA, the CDR3 is TGTGCCAGCAGTTTCAGGACAGGGCCAGCTTTCTTT.